Following are 7 T cell receptor beta chains from one sample sequenced in a study of response to subunit inactivated influenza vaccine. MiXCR, run by TCRdb on the RT-PCR reads, gives a single entry per CDR3 protein. This sample has over 800,000 distinct CDR3 sequences, with approximately 22% found just once. The sample here was PBMCs from blood, taken roughly 5 days after vaccination. These receptors were taken from a man in his fifties who received an inactivated influenza vaccine.

The genes are TRBV29-1 and TRBJ2-1; tentative D call: TRBD1 (6 bases). The CDR3 is 14 residues long. V gave up 2 bases and J gave up 6 bases, with 14 bases separating them. The germline V gene has CDR1 SQVTM and CDR2 ANQGSEA. CDR3 in DNA: TGCAGCGTTGAAATAAGCAGGGGAGCCAATGAGCAGTTCTTC. Translated, it gives CSVEISRGANEQFF.

The V gene is TRBV19, the J gene TRBJ2-7; 11 nucleotides align to TRBD1. After removal of 5 bases from V and 4 bases from J, the junction contained 4 bases not matched to a gene. Germline V gives CDR1 LNHDA, CDR2 SQIVND (reference sequence). This CDR3 contains 14 residues. The CDR3 nucleotides read TGTGCCAGTAGTGAGGACAGGGGGCAGTACGAGCAGTACTTC. Translating it yields CASSEDRGQYEQYF. The variable domain in full, completed from reference TRBV19 and TRBJ2-7, reads DGGITQSPKYLFRKEGQNVTLSCEQNLNHDAMYWYRQDPGQGLRLIYYSQIVNDFQKGDIAEGYSVSREKKESFPLTVTSAQKNPTAFYLCASSEDRGQYEQYFGPGTRLTVT.

This clonotype was picked up many times. The CDR3 here is CATSRPSEGGSAKLFF. As DNA, the CDR3 is TGTGCCACCAGCAGACCCTCGGAGGGGGGTTCGGCGAAACTGTTTTTT. The gene calls are TRBV15 and TRBJ1-4; a possible D gene is TRBD1 (6 bases). Germline V gene data show CDR1 as LNHNV and CDR2 as YYDKDF (reference sequence). V was trimmed by 2 bases and J by 11 bases, leaving 21 bases between them. The CDR3 has 16 amino acids.

V and J are TRBV6-5 and TRBJ2-3; D is unclear. The germline CDR1 and CDR2 sequences are MNHEY and SVGAGI. Trimming shortened V by 4 bases and J by 4 bases, and 12 bases separated the two germline ends. The CDR3 has 14 residues. CDR3 nucleotides: TGTGCCAGCAGTTCGACTCGACCACCAGATACGCAGTATTTT. It specifies CASSSTRPPDTQYF.

In this sample, this clonotype turned up a few times. The J gene is TRBJ2-2, the V gene TRBV27, with a weak D call TRBD1 (5 bases). This CDR3 has 16 residues. Germline-derived CDR1 and CDR2 are MNHEY and SMNVEV (reference sequence). V lost 1 base to trimming and J lost 2 bases, with 11 bases between them. As DNA, the CDR3 is TGTGCCAGCAGTTTATGGGGCGGAAGTAACACCGGGGAGCTGTTTTTT. It codes for CASSLWGGSNTGELFF.

The chain carries TRBV5-1 and TRBJ2-4; TRBD2 might be the D (5 bases). The germline V gene encodes CDR1 SGHRS and CDR2 YFSETQ. V was trimmed by 1 base and J by 1 base, leaving 9 bases between them. This CDR3 is built from 15 residues. The CDR3: CASSLPWEAKNIQYF. The CDR3 DNA sequence: TGCGCCAGCAGCTTGCCGTGGGAGGCCAAAAACATTCAGTACTTC.

This clonotype has more than one count but fewer than ten. The CDR3 here is CAIRDLGRGYEQYF. Written as DNA, the CDR3 is TGTGCCATCAGGGACTTGGGCAGGGGCTACGAGCAGTACTTC. This sequence joins TRBV10-3 and TRBJ2-7; a weak D match, TRBD1 (6 bases). Trimming took off 6 bases at V and 3 bases at J, with 15 bases between the two ends. CDR3 length: 14 amino acids. CDR1 ENHRY and CDR2 SYGVKD come from the germline V gene.